The 13 T cell receptor beta chains presented below share a single source sample, sequenced in a study of cytomegalovirus exposure and HLA in healthy donors. This table comes from immunoSEQ multiplex PCR, and its TCRdb copy is limited to in-frame clones, with some not included. The profile shows some 150,000 clones, about 95% of them singletons. Source material: PBMCs. The receptors shown here come from a man aged 18 to 30 in good health and CMV-seropositive.

This chain joins TRBV28 and TRBJ2-1; TRBD1 is a possible D gene (5 bases). The V and J ends lost 7 bases and 0 bases respectively, with 10 bases between them. Germline CDR1 and CDR2: MDHEN and SYDVKM. This CDR3 spans 14 amino acids. Here the CDR3 reads CASKGRASYNEQFF. CDR3 nucleotide sequence: TGTGCCAGCAAGGGGCGAGCCTCCTACAATGAGCAGTTCTTC. Drawing the rest from reference TRBV28 and TRBJ2-1, the complete variable domain is DVKVTQSSRYLVKRTGEKVFLECVQDMDHENMFWYRQDPGLGLRLIYFSYDVKMKEKGDIPEGYSVSREKKERFSLILESASTNQTSMYLCASKGRASYNEQFFGPGTRLTVL.

The chain is built from TRBV5-1 and TRBJ2-2; TRBD2 aligns across 13 bases. CDR3 length equals 16 residues. Germline CDR1 and CDR2: SGHRS and YFSETQ. The V gene end was trimmed by 4 bases and the J gene end by 6 bases; junction bases not matched to a gene: 6. The CDR3 protein is CASSPGLAGVAGELFF. The CDR3 DNA reads as TGCGCCAGCAGCCCAGGACTAGCGGGAGTTGCCGGGGAGCTGTTTTTT.

This chain links TRBV27 with TRBJ1-2; D is ambiguous. The V and J ends lost 5 bases and 0 bases respectively, with 13 bases between them. This CDR3 comprises 15 residues. Germline values: CDR1 MNHEY, CDR2 SMNVEV (reference sequence). CDR3 DNA sequence: TGTGCCAGCAGTCCGAACTATAGAACTAACTATGGCTACACCTTC. Its translation is CASSPNYRTNYGYTF.

The gene calls are TRBV11-2 and TRBJ2-7, with 9 positions matching TRBD2. CDR3 length equals 14 residues. With 4 bases clipped from V and 5 bases from J, the junction kept 6 bases outside the gene matches. Germline lookup yields CDR1 SGHAT and CDR2 FQNNGV. Written as DNA, the CDR3 is TGTGCCAGCAGCTCCTTGACTAGCGGCCACGAGCAGTACTTC. Translated, it gives CASSSLTSGHEQYF.

This chain uses TRBV15 with TRBJ2-3, with D maybe TRBD1 (5 bases). The CDR3 spans 13 residues. V lost 10 bases and J 2 bases, leaving 13 bases between the germline ends. Looked up from germline, CDR1 is LNHNV and CDR2 is YYDKDF (reference sequence). The CDR3 nucleotides are TGTGCCATCCGCAAGGGGCCCACAGATACGCAGTATTTT. As protein: CAIRKGPTDTQYF.

The chain combines TRBV28 with TRBJ2-7; 13 bases agree with TRBD2. V gave up 6 bases and J gave up 3 bases; unmatched junction bases: 5. In germline, CDR1 is MDHEN, CDR2 SYDVKM. The CDR3 length is 15 residues. CDR3: CASRTWTSGSYEQYF. Written as DNA, the CDR3 is TGTGCCAGCAGAACCTGGACTAGCGGGAGCTACGAGCAGTACTTC.

The J gene is TRBJ2-7, the V gene TRBV7-2, with TRBD1 identical over 10 bases. Per germline, CDR1 SGHTA and CDR2 FQGNSA. The CDR3 spans 14 residues. The V and J ends lost 5 bases and 4 bases, in that order; junction bases with no gene match: 5. CDR3 sequence: CASSPTGGAYEQYF. CDR3 bases: TGTGCCAGCAGCCCGACAGGGGGCGCTTACGAGCAGTACTTC. Looking up the rest from reference TRBV7-2 and TRBJ2-7 gives the full variable domain: GAGVSQSPSNKVTEKGKDVELRCDPISGHTALYWYRQSLGQGLEFLIYFQGNSAPDKSGLPSDRFSAERTGGSVSTLTIQRTQQEDSAVYLCASSPTGGAYEQYFGPGTRLTVT.

This rearrangement joins TRBV5-1 to TRBJ1-2; TRBD1 matches at 8 bases. This CDR3 is 15 amino acids long. V gave up 0 bases and J gave up 8 bases; unmatched junction bases: 9. Germline lookup yields CDR1 SGHRS and CDR2 YFSETQ. Here the CDR3 reads CASSLAGSGGLGYTF. Written as DNA, the CDR3 is TGCGCCAGCAGCTTGGCCGGGTCAGGGGGCCTGGGCTACACCTTC.

V usage is TRBV30 and J usage is TRBJ2-1; a weak D match, TRBD1 (6 bases). Germline V gives CDR1 GTSNPN, CDR2 SVGIG (reference sequence). The CDR3 is 15 amino acids. V gave up 4 bases and J gave up 4 bases, with 17 bases separating them. The CDR3 reads CAWTRTQGWYNEQFF. CDR3 nucleotide sequence: TGTGCCTGGACCCGTACCCAGGGGTGGTACAATGAGCAGTTCTTC.

The CDR3: CASNGLAGGHEQFF. CDR3 sequence (DNA): TGTGCCAGCAATGGACTAGCGGGAGGGCATGAGCAGTTCTTC. V usage is TRBV6-1 and J usage is TRBJ2-1, with TRBD2 identical over 15 bases. Germline values: CDR1 MNHNS, CDR2 SASEGT. With 7 bases clipped from V and 8 bases from J, the junction kept 3 bases outside the gene matches. The CDR3 has 14 amino acids.

V usage is TRBV5-6 and J usage is TRBJ2-3; no clear D gene. The V and J ends lost 3 bases and 0 bases respectively, with 8 bases between them. CDR1 is SGHDT, CDR2 YYEEEE, per germline. The CDR3 length is 14 residues. The CDR3 region has the DNA TGTGCCAGCAGCTCCCGGTGGAGCACAGATACGCAGTATTTT. Amino acids: CASSSRWSTDTQYF. The entire variable domain, with the rest obtained from reference TRBV5-6 and TRBJ2-3, is as follows: DAGVTQSPTHLIKTRGQQVTLRCSPKSGHDTVSWYQQALGQGPQFIFQYYEEEERQRGNFPDRFSGHQFPNYSSELNVNALLLGDSALYLCASSSRWSTDTQYFGPGTRLTVL.

This chain connects TRBV14 to TRBJ2-1; no firm D call. Germline V lookup: CDR1 SGHDN, CDR2 FVKESK. The CDR3 has 14 residues. With 9 bases removed from V and 6 bases from J, the gap between germline ends came to 18 bases. CDR3 residues: CASKDWRRGNEQFF. Written as DNA, the CDR3 is TGTGCCAGTAAAGATTGGAGACGAGGCAATGAGCAGTTCTTC.

This chain uses TRBV7-3 with TRBJ2-2; 7 bases agree with TRBD2. The CDR3 has 15 residues. Germline CDR1 is SGHTA and CDR2 is FQGTGA. With 4 bases clipped from V and 5 bases from J, the junction kept 7 bases outside the gene matches. The CDR3 nucleotides are TGTGCCAGCAGCTCCTCTGGCGGGAGTACCGGGGAGCTGTTTTTT. Amino acids: CASSSSGGSTGELFF.